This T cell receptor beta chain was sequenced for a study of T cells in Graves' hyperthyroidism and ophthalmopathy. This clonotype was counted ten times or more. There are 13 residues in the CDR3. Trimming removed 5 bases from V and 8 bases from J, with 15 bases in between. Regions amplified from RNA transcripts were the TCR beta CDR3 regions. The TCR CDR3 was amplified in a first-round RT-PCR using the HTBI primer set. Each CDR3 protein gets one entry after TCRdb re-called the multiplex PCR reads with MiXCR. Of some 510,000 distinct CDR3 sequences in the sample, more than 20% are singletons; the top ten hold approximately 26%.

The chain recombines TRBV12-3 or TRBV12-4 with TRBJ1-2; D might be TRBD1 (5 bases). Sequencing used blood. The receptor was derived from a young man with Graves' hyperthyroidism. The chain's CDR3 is CASSARGGRGYTF. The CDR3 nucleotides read TGTGCCAGCAGTGCACGGGGGGGAAGAGGCTACACCTTC.